This T cell receptor (beta chain) was identified during a study of OX40 agonist ivuxolimab in advanced cancers. At the level of the study: Enrolled patients in dose escalation had cancers that were hepatocellular carcinoma, melanoma, renal cell or head and neck cancer. Treatment received earlier with anti-PD-1, anti-PD-L1 or anti-CTLA-4 agents was allowed, and 40% had some. Partial responses, seen in three patients, involved one hepatocellular carcinoma and two cutaneous melanomas.

The study, taken as a whole, reports: The CD4+ and CD8+ T cells in the blood had expanded clonally by week 6 at 0.1 to 3.0 mg/kg.

Comment on this clone: The antigen remains undetermined.

The length of the CDR3 is 16 residues. Germline V CDR1 and CDR2: KGHSH, LQKENI. Some clones are missing from TCRdb's copy, which holds only in-frame ones; the method was immunoSEQ multiplex PCR. Of approximately 75,000 clones in the sample, 90% were seen once. Specimen: CD4+ or CD8+ T cells sorted from blood, collected in a trial of the OX40 agonist ivuxolimab. The chain links TRBV18 to TRBJ2-5, with D possibly TRBD2 on 7 matching bases. The J call may be faulty, since TRBJ2-7 better matches the DNA end. This TCR was recovered from an adult with an advanced solid tumor such as melanoma, head and neck, liver or kidney cancer. CDR3 bases: TGTGCCAGCTCACCACCGTTAGGAGGGGGGGTCTACGAGCAGTACTTC. It codes for CASSPPLGGGVYEQYF.